Presented here are 27 T cell receptor beta chains from one specimen sequenced in a study of blood T cells in healthy people across ages. With a J-beta primer mix and a sample-barcoded 5' primer, a second PCR ran about 7 to 11 cycles. MiXCR, run by TCRdb on the 5' RACE reads, gives a single entry per CDR3 protein. The table records 850,000 to 1,300,000 distinct CDR3 sequences, under 45% of them present only once. Sequences were obtained from blood. The source of these receptors is a woman aged 55-70 years in good health.

This clonotype occurred a few times. V usage is TRBV11-1 and J usage is TRBJ2-7; 8 bases align to TRBD2. J lost 5 bases, V lost 1 base, and 13 bases had no gene match. The CDR3 loop spans 17 amino acids. Germline CDR1 SGHAT, CDR2 FQDESV (reference sequence). CDR3 DNA: TGTGCCAGCAGCTTAGTAGCGGGGTCGTTAAGTCCGGACGAGCAGTACTTC. This encodes CASSLVAGSLSPDEQYF. Variable domain in full (rest from reference TRBV11-1 and TRBJ2-7): EAEVAQSPRYKITEKSQAVAFWCDPISGHATLYWYRQILGQGPELLVQFQDESVVDDSQLPKDRFSAERLKGVDSTLKIQPAELGDSAMYLCASSLVAGSLSPDEQYFGPGTRLTVT.

This clonotype was recorded a few times. The rearrangement joins TRBV7-3 to TRBJ2-7; D is unclear. The V gene lost 5 bases and the J gene lost 5 bases, with 19 bases spanning the gap. Germline loops: CDR1 SGHTA, CDR2 FQGTGA. The CDR3 is 15 residues long. Here the CDR3 reads CASSPVGTSIHEQYF. CDR3 sequence (DNA): TGTGCCAGCAGCCCCGTGGGCACCTCTATCCACGAGCAGTACTTC.

This clonotype was detected once. This sequence joins TRBV7-8 and TRBJ2-3; 10 bases map to TRBD2. The V gene end was trimmed by 8 bases and the J gene end by 2 bases; junction bases not matched to a gene: 10. Looked up from germline, CDR1 is SGHVS and CDR2 is FQNEAQ. CDR3 length: 16 amino acids. The CDR3 is CASDGPLAGDTDTQYF. The CDR3 DNA follows: TGTGCCAGCGATGGACCCCTAGCGGGGGACACAGATACGCAGTATTTT. Looking up the rest from reference TRBV7-8 and TRBJ2-3 gives the full variable domain: GAGVSQSPRYKVAKRGQDVALRCDPISGHVSLFWYQQALGQGPEFLTYFQNEAQLDKSGLPSDRFFAERPEGSVSTLKIQRTQQEDSAVYLCASDGPLAGDTDTQYFGPGTRLTVL.

This chain uses TRBV19 with TRBJ1-4; D gene uncertain. The ends were cut back, 7 bases at V and 6 bases at J, with 9 bases in the middle. Per germline, CDR1 LNHDA and CDR2 SQIVND (reference sequence). CDR3 length equals 12 residues. DNA for the CDR3: TGTGCCAGTATTTTTGAAGATGAAAAACTGTTTTTT. Its translation: CASIFEDEKLFF. Combining the CDR3 with reference TRBV19 and TRBJ1-4 gives the whole variable domain DGGITQSPKYLFRKEGQNVTLSCEQNLNHDAMYWYRQDPGQGLRLIYYSQIVNDFQKGDIAEGYSVSREKKESFPLTVTSAQKNPTAFYLCASIFEDEKLFFGSGTQLSVL.

This clonotype was detected a few times. The rearrangement joins TRBV7-9 to TRBJ2-7; 11 positions match TRBD2. This CDR3 region has 17 residues. Trimming at V came to 5 bases and at J to 2 bases, leaving 11 bases not matched to a gene. The germline V gene has CDR1 SEHNR and CDR2 FQNEAQ (reference sequence). The CDR3 bases are TGTGCCAGCAGCGGAGTAACCGGGACTAGCGGCACCTACGAGCAGTACTTC. Translating gives CASSGVTGTSGTYEQYF. The full variable domain, its missing parts supplied by reference TRBV7-9 and TRBJ2-7, is DTGVSQNPRHKITKRGQNVTFRCDPISEHNRLYWYRQTLGQGPEFLTYFQNEAQLEKSRLLSDRFSAERPKGSFSTLEIQRTEQGDSAMYLCASSGVTGTSGTYEQYFGPGTRLTVT.

V gene TRBV10-3 combines with J gene TRBJ1-2; 9 nucleotides agree with TRBD1. CDR3 size: 14 residues. Germline V gene sequence: CDR1 ENHRY, CDR2 SYGVKD. J lost 3 bases, V lost 9 bases, and 8 bases had no gene match. CDR3 sequence (DNA): TGTGCCATTTTTGTGGACAGGGGCGACTATGGCTACACCTTC. Protein sequence: CAIFVDRGDYGYTF.

This clonotype was picked up a small number of times. The rearrangement joins TRBV6-2 or TRBV6-3 to TRBJ1-4; D not certain. V shed 5 bases and J shed 8 bases, with 6 bases lying between them. Germline V gives CDR1 MNHEY, CDR2 SVGEGT. This CDR3 has 11 residues. CDR3: CASSKDEKLFF. Written as DNA, the CDR3 is TGTGCCAGCAGTAAGGACGAAAAACTGTTTTTT.

This clonotype showed up just a few times. The chain uses TRBV6-6 and TRBJ2-1; the match to TRBD1 covers 9 bases. The germline V gene has CDR1 MNHNY and CDR2 SVGAGI (reference sequence). This CDR3 is 16 amino acids long. J lost 4 bases, V lost 6 bases, and 10 bases had no gene match. CDR3 residues: CASRIHGTGKYNEQFF. The CDR3 nucleotides read TGTGCCAGCAGAATACACGGGACAGGGAAGTACAATGAGCAGTTCTTC.

The CDR3 protein is CASKGTGYGYTF. CDR3 nucleotide sequence: TGTGCCAGCAAGGGGACAGGGTATGGCTACACCTTC. V and J are TRBV7-2 and TRBJ1-2, with TRBD1 matching over 9 bases. Trimming at V came to 7 bases and at J to 5 bases, leaving 2 bases not matched to a gene. CDR3 length: 12 residues. CDR1 SGHTA and CDR2 FQGNSA come from the germline V gene.

There are a few counts of this clonotype. This chain links TRBV7-9 with TRBJ1-2; tentative D call: TRBD1 (6 bases). The CDR3 length is 14 residues. The ends were cut back, 5 bases at V and 0 bases at J, with 10 bases in the middle. Per germline, CDR1 SEHNR and CDR2 FQNEAQ (reference sequence). DNA of the CDR3: TGTGCCAGCAGCCACAGGGAAACTAACTATGGCTACACCTTC. Amino acid sequence: CASSHRETNYGYTF. The variable domain in full, completed from reference TRBV7-9 and TRBJ1-2, reads DTGVSQNPRHKITKRGQNVTFRCDPISEHNRLYWYRQTLGQGPEFLTYFQNEAQLEKSRLLSDRFSAERPKGSFSTLEIQRTEQGDSAMYLCASSHRETNYGYTFGSGTRLTVV.

This clonotype occurred a few times. The chain links TRBV3-1 to TRBJ2-7, with 8 bases matching TRBD1. CDR3 length: 15 amino acids. V shed 4 bases, J shed 6 bases, and the junction held 11 bases outside the gene matches. CDR1 LGHDT and CDR2 YNNKEL come from the germline V gene (reference sequence). As DNA, the CDR3 is TGTGCCAGCAGCCCATCCGGGACAGGTCGATTCGAGCAGTACTTC. It is translated as CASSPSGTGRFEQYF.

Only a few counts were recorded for this clonotype. The chain employs TRBV20-1 and TRBJ2-7; D perhaps matches TRBD1 (8 bases). Trimming shortened V by 4 bases and J by 7 bases, and 17 bases separated the two germline ends. Germline lookup yields CDR1 DFQATT and CDR2 SNEGSKA (reference sequence). The CDR3 is made up of 13 amino acids. This chain's CDR3 is CSAIETGGGEQYF. CDR3 coding DNA: TGCAGTGCTATAGAAACAGGGGGAGGGGAGCAGTACTTC.

This clonotype has a handful of counts. V gene TRBV3-1 combines with J gene TRBJ2-5; no clear D gene. CDR3 length equals 14 residues. Germline V gene lookup returns CDR1 LGHDT and CDR2 YNNKEL (reference sequence). V lost 4 bases, J lost 2 bases, and 11 bases lay in between. CDR3 in DNA: TGTGCCAGCAGCCCGGCCGAGACACAAGAGACCCAGTACTTC. Residues: CASSPAETQETQYF.

The chain carries TRBV7-2 and TRBJ1-2; tentatively, D is TRBD1 (6 bases). Deletions cut 5 bases from V and 4 bases from J, with 17 bases between. Germline V gene sequence: CDR1 SGHTA, CDR2 FQGNSA. The CDR3 loop spans 15 amino acids. The CDR3 DNA sequence: TGTGCCAGCAGCATGAACAGGGCTCCTGGCTATGGCTACACCTTC. Protein sequence: CASSMNRAPGYGYTF. Full variable domain (outside the CDR3, taken from reference TRBV7-2 and TRBJ1-2): GAGVSQSPSNKVTEKGKDVELRCDPISGHTALYWYRQSLGQGLEFLIYFQGNSAPDKSGLPSDRFSAERTGGSVSTLTIQRTQQEDSAVYLCASSMNRAPGYGYTFGSGTRLTVV.

This clonotype has more than one count but fewer than ten. J is TRBJ1-2 and V is TRBV7-9; 8 nucleotides match TRBD1. The CDR3 extends over 13 amino acids. Losses at the gene ends were 5 bases for V and 8 bases for J; bases not matched to a gene: 7. Germline loops: CDR1 SEHNR, CDR2 FQNEAQ (reference sequence). CDR3 sequence: CASSPDRVKGYTF. The CDR3 DNA sequence: TGTGCCAGCAGCCCGGACAGGGTTAAGGGCTACACCTTC. Combining the CDR3 with reference TRBV7-9 and TRBJ1-2 gives the whole variable domain DTGVSQNPRHKITKRGQNVTFRCDPISEHNRLYWYRQTLGQGPEFLTYFQNEAQLEKSRLLSDRFSAERPKGSFSTLEIQRTEQGDSAMYLCASSPDRVKGYTFGSGTRLTVV.

In this sample, this clonotype turned up a few times. The chain joins TRBV6-5 to TRBJ2-7; either TRBD1 or TRBD2 may fit D (5 bases each). The CDR3 has 11 amino acids. The germline gives CDR1 MNHEY, CDR2 SVGAGI. Trimming shortened V by 7 bases and J by 5 bases, and 9 bases separated the two germline ends. DNA for the CDR3: TGTGCCAGCAAGTGGGGGAACGAGCAGTACTTC. Amino acids: CASKWGNEQYF.

The gene calls are TRBV18 and TRBJ1-4; TRBD1 is a possible D gene (6 bases). Trimming took 5 bases from V and 2 from J, leaving 15 bases between them. The CDR3 has 16 residues. Germline-derived CDR1 and CDR2 are KGHSH and LQKENI. DNA for the CDR3: TGTGCCAGCTCAGCTTCCTACAGGGAGACTAATGAAAAACTGTTTTTT. This translates into CASSASYRETNEKLFF.

This clonotype has a single count. The chain employs TRBV12-3 or TRBV12-4 and TRBJ2-6; TRBD1 or TRBD2 may be the D gene (6 bases each). V was cut by 1 base and J by 0 bases, with 10 bases left in between. CDR3 length: 17 amino acids. The CDR3 bases are TGTGCCAGCAGTTTAGGGGGGGCCGGCTCTGGGGCCAACGTCCTGACTTTC. It yields the protein CASSLGGAGSGANVLTF.

This chain links TRBV20-1 with TRBJ2-5; 11 nucleotides match TRBD2. The CDR3 contains 15 residues. J was trimmed by 2 bases and V by 6 bases; bases with no gene match: 8. Looked up from germline, CDR1 is DFQATT and CDR2 is SNEGSKA (reference sequence). This CDR3 reads CSAGGLAATQETQYF. CDR3 in DNA: TGCAGTGCAGGGGGACTAGCGGCCACTCAAGAGACCCAGTACTTC.

V gene TRBV6-1 combines with J gene TRBJ2-1, with D possibly being TRBD1 or TRBD2 (5 bases each). Trimming shortened V by 5 bases and J by 7 bases, and 15 bases separated the two germline ends. Germline V gene sequence: CDR1 MNHNS, CDR2 SASEGT. CDR3 length equals 14 residues. The CDR3 bases are TGTGCCAGCAGTAAAAGGGACCCTTGGAATGAGCAGTTCTTC. Its protein is CASSKRDPWNEQFF.

This clonotype appeared a few times. The chain links TRBV12-3 or TRBV12-4 to TRBJ1-2; 8 nucleotides agree with TRBD1. CDR3 length: 14 residues. Trimming removed 2 bases from V and 5 bases from J; junction bases left unmatched: 4. CDR3 region: CASSLSGQGYGYTF. The CDR3 DNA follows: TGTGCCAGCAGTTTATCCGGACAGGGATATGGCTACACCTTC.

This chain connects TRBV15 to TRBJ1-1; the D gene is possibly TRBD1 (6 bases). The CDR3 runs to 16 residues. V lost 0 bases and J 0 bases, leaving 11 bases between the germline ends. Germline-derived CDR1 and CDR2 are LNHNV and YYDKDF (reference sequence). Written as DNA, the CDR3 is TGTGCCACCAGCAGAGATGGGGGGCAGATGAACACTGAAGCTTTCTTT. Its translation: CATSRDGGQMNTEAFF.

This chain connects TRBV11-1 to TRBJ2-1, with no clear D. This CDR3 comprises 17 residues. The germline gives CDR1 SGHAT, CDR2 FQDESV (reference sequence). Trimming left V 5 bases short and J 6 bases short, with 23 bases between. As DNA, the CDR3 is TGTGCCAGCAGCCCAACCTCCGCGTCAGGTATGAGCAATGAGCAGTTCTTC. Its translation is CASSPTSASGMSNEQFF.

This clonotype has more than one count but fewer than ten. V gene TRBV7-9 combines with J gene TRBJ2-7, with unresolved D. Germline CDR1 and CDR2: SEHNR and FQNEAQ (reference sequence). Trimming stripped 5 bases from V and 1 base from J, with 9 bases between. This CDR3 has 13 amino acids. CDR3 sequence: CASSAGRSYEQYF. Here the CDR3 DNA reads TGTGCCAGCAGCGCCGGACGGTCCTACGAGCAGTACTTC.

This clonotype was detected only a few times. This chain links TRBV4-1 with TRBJ2-5; TRBD2 agrees at 15 bases. The CDR3 has 18 residues. Germline CDR1 MGHRA, CDR2 YSYEKL. The V segment lost 4 bases and the J segment 4 bases; nucleotides outside the gene matches: 10. CDR3 in DNA: TGCGCCAGCAGCCCAAAGCAGGGACTAGCGGGAGGCGGAGAGACCCAGTACTTC. Amino acids: CASSPKQGLAGGGETQYF.

J is TRBJ2-6 and V is TRBV9, with 9 positions matching TRBD1. CDR1 is SGDLS, CDR2 YYNGEE, per germline. The length of the CDR3 is 18 residues. Losses at the gene ends were 3 bases for V and 0 bases for J; bases not matched to a gene: 7. The CDR3: CASSDHRGPSSGANVLTF. The CDR3 DNA reads as TGTGCCAGCAGCGACCACAGGGGGCCCAGCTCTGGGGCCAACGTCCTGACTTTC.

The chain uses TRBV7-8 and TRBJ2-7, with D tentatively TRBD1 (6 bases). CDR1 is SGHVS, CDR2 FQNEAQ, per germline. The CDR3 sequence is 14 residues long. V was cut by 5 bases and J by 2 bases, with 13 bases left in between. The CDR3 coding sequence is TGTGCCAGCAGCCGTCGAGGGGGTGCCTACGAGCAGTACTTC. It specifies CASSRRGGAYEQYF.